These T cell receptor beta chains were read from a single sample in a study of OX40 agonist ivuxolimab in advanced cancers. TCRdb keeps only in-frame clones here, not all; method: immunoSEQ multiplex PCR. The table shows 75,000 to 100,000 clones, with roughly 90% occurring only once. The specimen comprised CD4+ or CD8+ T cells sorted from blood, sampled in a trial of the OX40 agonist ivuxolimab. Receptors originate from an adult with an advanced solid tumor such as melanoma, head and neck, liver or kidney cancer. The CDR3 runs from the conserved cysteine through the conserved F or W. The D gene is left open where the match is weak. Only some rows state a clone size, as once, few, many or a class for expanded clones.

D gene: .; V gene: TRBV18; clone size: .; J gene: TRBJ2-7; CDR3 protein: CASSPRQDSYEQYF; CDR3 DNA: TGTGCCAGCTCACCAAGACAGGACTCCTACGAGCAGTACTTC
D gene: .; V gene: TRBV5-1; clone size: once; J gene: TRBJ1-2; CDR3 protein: CASSLEAGARGYTF; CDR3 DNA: TGCGCCAGCAGCTTGGAGGCAGGGGCGAGAGGCTACACCTTC
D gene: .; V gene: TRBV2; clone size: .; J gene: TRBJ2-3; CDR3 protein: CASSGGGTDTQYF; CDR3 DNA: TGTGCCAGCAGTGGAGGGGGCACAGATACGCAGTATTTT
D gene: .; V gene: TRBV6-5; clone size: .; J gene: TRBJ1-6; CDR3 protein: CASSPHLWDSPLHF; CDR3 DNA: TGTGCCAGCAGCCCCCATCTCTGGGATTCACCCCTCCACTTT
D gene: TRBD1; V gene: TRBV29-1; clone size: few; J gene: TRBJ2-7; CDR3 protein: CSVGQGTSSYEQYF; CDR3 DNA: TGCAGCGTGGGACAGGGGACGAGCTCCTACGAGCAGTACTTC
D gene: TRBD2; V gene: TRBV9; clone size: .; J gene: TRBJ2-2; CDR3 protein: CASGRAGDGELFF; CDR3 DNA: TGTGCCAGCGGGAGGGCAGGCGACGGGGAGCTGTTTTTT
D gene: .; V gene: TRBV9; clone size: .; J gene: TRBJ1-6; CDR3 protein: CASSVGSSYNSPLHF; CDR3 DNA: TGTGCCAGCAGCGTAGGAAGCTCCTATAATTCACCCCTCCACTTT
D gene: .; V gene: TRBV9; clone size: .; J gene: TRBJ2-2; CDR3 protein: CASSPYLVTGELFF; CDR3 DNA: TGTGCCAGCAGCCCTTATCTAGTCACCGGGGAGCTGTTTTTT
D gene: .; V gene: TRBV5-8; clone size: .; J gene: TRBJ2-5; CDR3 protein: CASSLREETQYF; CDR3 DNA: TGTGCCAGCAGCTTGCGGGAAGAGACCCAGTACTTC
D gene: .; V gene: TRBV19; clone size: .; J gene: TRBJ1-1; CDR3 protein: CASSIGSTLYTEAFF; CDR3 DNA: TGTGCCAGTAGTATTGGGTCGACACTTTACACTGAAGCTTTCTTT
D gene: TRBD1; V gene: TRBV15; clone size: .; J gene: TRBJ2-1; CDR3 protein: CATSRDQAGGNEQFF; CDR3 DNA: TGTGCCACCAGCAGAGATCAGGCAGGGGGCAATGAGCAGTTCTTC
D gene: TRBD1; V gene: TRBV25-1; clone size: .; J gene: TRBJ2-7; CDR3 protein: CASSEYKGQGSYEQYF; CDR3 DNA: TGTGCCAGCAGTGAATATAAGGGACAGGGGTCCTACGAGCAGTACTTC
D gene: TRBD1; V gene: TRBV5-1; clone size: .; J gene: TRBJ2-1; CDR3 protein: CASRRQGPYNEQFF; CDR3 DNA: TGCGCCAGCAGGAGACAGGGGCCCTACAATGAGCAGTTCTTC
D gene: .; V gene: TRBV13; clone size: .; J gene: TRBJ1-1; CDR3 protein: CASSLWAQPTNTEAFF; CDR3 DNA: TGTGCCAGCAGCTTATGGGCCCAGCCCACAAACACTGAAGCTTTCTTT
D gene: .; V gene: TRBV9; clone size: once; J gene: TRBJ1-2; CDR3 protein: CASSDRFGGRQPIGGYTF; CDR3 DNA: TGTGCCAGCAGCGACCGATTCGGGGGGCGACAGCCCATTGGGGGCTACACCTTC
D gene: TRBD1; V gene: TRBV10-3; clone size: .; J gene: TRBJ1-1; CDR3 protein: CAISEPDRGPEAFF; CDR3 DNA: TGTGCCATCAGTGAGCCGGACAGGGGTCCCGAAGCTTTCTTT
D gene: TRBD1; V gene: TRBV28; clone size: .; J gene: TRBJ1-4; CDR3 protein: CASSLPGQGGEKLFF; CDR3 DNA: TGTGCCAGCAGTTTGCCGGGACAGGGGGGAGAAAAACTGTTTTTT
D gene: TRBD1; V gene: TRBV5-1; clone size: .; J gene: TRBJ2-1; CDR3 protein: CASSQTGTAYNEQFF; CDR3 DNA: TGCGCCAGCAGCCAAACCGGGACAGCGTACAATGAGCAGTTCTTC
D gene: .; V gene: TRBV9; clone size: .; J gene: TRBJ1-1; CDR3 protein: CASTLNYGNTEAFF; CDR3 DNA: TGTGCCAGCACCCTGAACTATGGGAACACTGAAGCTTTCTTT
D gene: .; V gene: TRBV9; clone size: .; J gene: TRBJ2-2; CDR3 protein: CASSPAGRGGNTGELFF; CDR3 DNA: TGTGCCAGCAGCCCAGCCGGGCGGGGAGGGAACACCGGGGAGCTGTTTTTT
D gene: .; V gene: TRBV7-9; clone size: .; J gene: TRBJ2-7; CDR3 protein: CASSWDTTYEQYF; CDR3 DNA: TGTGCCAGCAGCTGGGACACAACCTACGAGCAGTACTTC
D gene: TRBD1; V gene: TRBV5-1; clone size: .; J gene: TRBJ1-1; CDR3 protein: CASRQGAQDEAFF; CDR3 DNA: TGCGCCAGCAGGCAGGGGGCGCAGGATGAAGCTTTCTTT
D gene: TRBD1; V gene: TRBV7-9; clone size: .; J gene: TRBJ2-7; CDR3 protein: CASSSDRYSYEQYF; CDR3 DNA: TGTGCCAGCAGCTCGGACAGGTACTCCTACGAGCAGTACTTC
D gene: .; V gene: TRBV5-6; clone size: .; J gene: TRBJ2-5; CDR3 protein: CASSLDQGQTQYF; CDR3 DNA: TGTGCCAGCAGCTTGGATCAGGGTCAGACCCAGTACTTC
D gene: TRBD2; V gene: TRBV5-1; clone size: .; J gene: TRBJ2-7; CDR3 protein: CASSPRSSGDSYEQYF; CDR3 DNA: TGCGCCAGCAGCCCCCGTAGTAGCGGGGACTCCTACGAGCAGTACTTC
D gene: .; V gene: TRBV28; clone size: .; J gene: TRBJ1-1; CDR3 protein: CASSSLGVMNTEAFF; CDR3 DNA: TGTGCCAGCAGCTCCCTGGGGGTTATGAACACTGAAGCTTTCTTT
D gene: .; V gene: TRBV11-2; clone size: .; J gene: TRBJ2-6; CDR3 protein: CASSFIRRSGANVLTF; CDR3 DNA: TGTGCCAGCAGCTTTATTAGGAGATCTGGGGCCAACGTCCTGACTTTC
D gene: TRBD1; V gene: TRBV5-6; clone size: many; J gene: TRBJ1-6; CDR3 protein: CASSLGTGGFSPLHF; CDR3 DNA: TGTGCCAGCAGCTTGGGGACAGGGGGCTTTTCACCCCTCCACTTT
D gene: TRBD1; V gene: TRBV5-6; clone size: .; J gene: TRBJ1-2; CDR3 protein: CATGGRAGAFYGYTF; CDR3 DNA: TGTGCCACAGGGGGTCGCGCAGGGGCCTTCTATGGCTACACCTTC